This TCR beta chain was identified during a study of naive and memory T cell subsets. Overall study results and limits: Gini index rose across naive, CM, EM and EMRA in CD4 and CD8. Over 90% of naive TCR sequences appeared only once after error correction, unlike memory subsets.

Overnight CMV lysate stimulation of fresh PBMCs defined donor CMV status by CD4+ IFNgamma. Cells stained for CD3, CD4, CD8, CD45RA, CD27 and viability were sorted into four CD45RA/CD27 subsets. Two oligonucleotides, mixed equimolar, formed the beta constant-region primer covering TRBC1 and TRBC2. Four rounds of PCR amplified the ligated cDNA using nested alpha and beta constant-region primers plus SP2. TCRdb analysed the UMI-ligation and nested PCR reads with MiXCR anew, one entry per CDR3 protein. The repertoire has 20,000 to 25,000 distinct CDR3 sequences, about 10% of them found once; the top ten carry 22%. Germline V gene sequence: CDR1 LNHNV, CDR2 YYDKDF (reference sequence). V lost 0 bases, J lost 0 bases, and 8 bases stayed unmatched. The CDR3 spans 17 residues. In its sample, this clonotype was seen many times. Its antigen is unknown.

The sequencing sample was made of central memory CD8+ T cells from blood. This TCR was recovered from a human donor in good health. The V call is TRBV15, the J call TRBJ2-7; 7 bases are a match to TRBD2. The CDR3 region is CATSRDLRGRASYEQYF. The DNA of the CDR3 is TGTGCCACCAGCAGAGATCTTCGGGGGAGGGCCTCCTACGAGCAGTACTTC. Full variable domain (missing parts from reference TRBV15 and TRBJ2-7): DAMVIQNPRYQVTQFGKPVTLSCSQTLNHNVMYWYQQKSSQAPKLLFHYYDKDFNNEADTPDNFQSRRPNTSFCFLDIRSPGLGDTAMYLCATSRDLRGRASYEQYFGPGTRLTVT.